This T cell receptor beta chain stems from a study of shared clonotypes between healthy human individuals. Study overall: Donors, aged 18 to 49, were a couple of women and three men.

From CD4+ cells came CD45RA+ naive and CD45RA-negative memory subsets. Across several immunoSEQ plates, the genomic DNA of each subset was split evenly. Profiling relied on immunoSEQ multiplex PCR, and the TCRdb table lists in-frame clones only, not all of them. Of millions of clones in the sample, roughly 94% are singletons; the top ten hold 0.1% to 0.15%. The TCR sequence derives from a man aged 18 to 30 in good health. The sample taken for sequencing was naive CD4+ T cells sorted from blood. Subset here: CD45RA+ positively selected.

The CDR3 is CASSLDRSLSGYTF. DNA of the CDR3: TGTGCCAGCAGCTTGGACAGGAGCCTTTCTGGCTACACCTTC. The chain couples TRBV5-4 to TRBJ1-2, with D perhaps TRBD1 (5 bases). Germline-derived CDR1 and CDR2 are SGHNT and YYREEE (reference sequence). The CDR3 runs 14 residues. Trimming cost V 0 bases and J 7 bases, with 13 bases left between them.